Listed below are T cell receptor beta chains from one sample, sequenced in a study of response to subunit inactivated influenza vaccine. TCRdb ran MiXCR on the RT-PCR reads and lists one entry per CDR3 protein. The sample holds about 540,000 distinct CDR3 sequences, under 30% seen once. This sample also belongs to another study, concerning T cells expressing NK-cell markers.

The sample was CD4+ T cells sorted from PBMCs, taken 11 to 12 days after vaccination. The receptors shown here come from a man aged 45-65 years who received an inactivated influenza vaccine. Both conserved end residues are part of each CDR3. D genes are given only for firm matches. Rows may omit the clone size; those that give it use once, few, many or a size class.

TRBJ2-7 few TRBV6-2/TRBV6-3 TRBD1 TGTGCCAGTGGAGCGGACAGGTCCTACGAGCAGTACTTC CASGADRSYEQYF
TRBJ2-7 few TRBV6-2/TRBV6-3 NA TGTGCCAGCAGGATACCAAGACCCTACGAGCAGTACTTC CASRIPRPYEQYF
TRBJ1-1 NA TRBV12-3/TRBV12-4 NA TGTGCCAGCAGTTTTAAGGGGCTGGGCACTGAAGCTTTCTTT CASSFKGLGTEAFF
TRBJ1-1 few TRBV7-8 TRBD1 TGTGCCAGCAGCCCCGGGACAGAGATTATGAACACTGAAGCTTTCTTT CASSPGTEIMNTEAFF
TRBJ2-5 few TRBV11-2 NA TGTGCCAGCAGCTTAGGAAGAGGATTTAGGCAAGAGACCCAGTACTTC CASSLGRGFRQETQYF
TRBJ2-6 NA TRBV20-1 TRBD1 TGCAGTGCTAGAGAGGGACAGAGGATCTCTGGGGCCAACGTCCTGACTTTC CSAREGQRISGANVLTF
TRBJ2-1 few TRBV27 TRBD2 TGTGCCAGCAGTTCTTTGGGACTAGTCACAGTCAATGAGCAGTTCTTC CASSSLGLVTVNEQFF
TRBJ2-5 few TRBV20-1 NA TGCAGTGCATGGCAAGAGACCCAGTACTTC CSAWQETQYF
TRBJ2-7 NA TRBV7-9 NA TGTGCCAGCAGCTTATTCGTGACAATAGGGGACGAGCAGTACTTC CASSLFVTIGDEQYF
TRBJ1-5 few TRBV20-1 TRBD1 TGCAGTGCCGGACAGGGACCTGATCAGCCCCAGCATTTT CSAGQGPDQPQHF
TRBJ2-1 few TRBV2 NA TGTGCCAGCGATCTTAGGGGGGGCAATGAGCAGTTCTTC CASDLRGGNEQFF